These 4 T cell receptor beta chains originate from one sample sequenced in a study of CD8 T cells in Susac syndrome. RNA in amounts of about 0.5 to 1 ug was reverse transcribed with random hexamers. TCRdb redid the calling of the immunoSEQ multiplex PCR reads with MiXCR, one entry per CDR3 protein. The sample contains some 110,000 distinct CDR3 sequences, around 94% of which appear only once. Sequencing was carried out using CD4+ T cells from PBMCs. The receptors here all came from a human donor with multiple sclerosis.

The chain links TRBV3-1 to TRBJ1-2, with 7 bases fitting TRBD1. CDR3 length equals 17 residues. CDR1 and CDR2 from the germline V gene are LGHDT and YNNKEL (reference sequence). V lost 0 bases to trimming and J lost 0 bases; unmatched junction nucleotides: 7. CDR3 amino acids: CASSQDFTGTANYGYTF. The CDR3 DNA follows: TGTGCCAGCAGCCAAGATTTTACCGGGACAGCTAACTATGGCTACACCTTC. Using reference TRBV3-1 and TRBJ1-2 for the parts outside the CDR3, the full variable domain is DTAVSQTPKYLVTQMGNDKSIKCEQNLGHDTMYWYKQDSKKFLKIMFSYNNKELIINETVPNRFSPKSPDKAHLNLHINSLELGDSAVYFCASSQDFTGTANYGYTFGSGTRLTVV.

This chain links TRBV6-1 with TRBJ2-2; the D is unclear. The V end lost 7 bases, the J end lost 5 bases, and 14 bases lay between the germline ends. CDR1 and CDR2 (germline): MNHNS, SASEGT. CDR3 length equals 14 residues. CDR3 DNA sequence: TGTGCCAGCATGAATAGTGCCCCGACCGGGGAGCTGTTTTTT. This sequence encodes CASMNSAPTGELFF.

This rearrangement joins TRBV14 to TRBJ1-1; D uncertain. This CDR3 region has 15 residues. The ends were cut back, 3 bases at V and 4 bases at J, with 15 bases in the middle. Germline CDR1 is SGHDN and CDR2 is FVKESK. The CDR3 loop reads CASSQGGWKGTEAFF. The CDR3 bases are TGTGCCAGCAGCCAGGGTGGCTGGAAGGGCACTGAAGCTTTCTTT.

This chain connects TRBV7-6 to TRBJ1-4; perhaps TRBD1 as D (5 bases). V lost 5 bases to trimming and J lost 2 bases, with 18 bases between them. Per germline, CDR1 SGHVS and CDR2 FNYEAQ. The CDR3 is made up of 17 amino acids. The CDR3 region has the DNA TGTGCCAGCAGCAACCGGGACCCGAGGGACACTAATGAAAAACTGTTTTTT. Encoded protein: CASSNRDPRDTNEKLFF.